A selection of T cell receptor beta chains follows, all from one sample in a study of blood T cell repertoires in COVID-19. Assay used: immunoSEQ multiplex PCR; TCRdb lists only in-frame clones, some missing. The table includes approximately 99,000 clones, approximately 86% detected once. The sample taken for sequencing was peripheral blood. Every receptor here comes from a man aged 45 to 65 with COVID-19, enrolled during active disease. Each CDR3 is given with its conserved first and last residue. D genes are given only for firm matches. For some rows the clone size is stated as once, few or many, or as a class when expanded; others skip it.

v_gene	j_gene	d_gene	abundance	CDR3nt	CDR3aa
TRBV5-4	TRBJ1-2	TRBD1	few	TGTGCCAGCAGCCCGTCGGACAGGGCAAGAACCTATGGCTACACCTTC	CASSPSDRARTYGYTF
TRBV2	TRBJ1-2	NA	NA	TGTGCCAGCAGTCTGCAGGTGAACTATGGCTACACCTTC	CASSLQVNYGYTF
TRBV28	TRBJ1-1	TRBD1	NA	TGTGCCAGCAGCGGACAGGGTTGGACTGAAGCTTTCTTT	CASSGQGWTEAFF
TRBV6-1	TRBJ1-2	NA	NA	TGTGCCAGCAGTGAAGTCGGGGAATCGGATGGCTACACCTTC	CASSEVGESDGYTF
TRBV2	TRBJ1-5	TRBD1	NA	TGTGCCAGCAGTGAAGAGAAGAGGATGCAGGGGGCCGGTAGCCTCAATAGCAATCAGCCCCAGCATTTT	CASSEEKRMQGAGSLNSNQPQHF
TRBV12-3/TRBV12-4	TRBJ1-2	NA	NA	TGTGCCAGCAGGACACAGGGAGGGGGCTACACCTTC	CASRTQGGGYTF
TRBV28	TRBJ1-4	NA	NA	TGTGCCAGCAGTTTACAGAGGAGGGGAACTAATGAAAAACTGTTTTTT	CASSLQRRGTNEKLFF
TRBV7-9	TRBJ1-1	NA	NA	TGTGCCAGCAGTTTACAAAAGAACACTGAAGCTTTCTTT	CASSLQKNTEAFF
TRBV6-5	TRBJ2-1	NA	once	TGTGCCAGCACCTCTCGTGGGGGCGGTGAGCAGTTCTTC	CASTSRGGGEQFF
TRBV27	TRBJ2-7	TRBD1	NA	TGTGCCAGCAGTTTATTTTCCGGGACAGCGAGTTACTACGAGCAGTACTTC	CASSLFSGTASYYEQYF
TRBV9	TRBJ1-2	TRBD1	NA	TGTGCCAGCAGCGTAGAGTTGGGGGACAGCTATGGCTACACCTTC	CASSVELGDSYGYTF
TRBV24-1	TRBJ1-2	NA	NA	TGTGCCACCAGTGATCCGGGGGGATCTAACTATGGCTACACCTTC	CATSDPGGSNYGYTF
TRBV9	TRBJ2-3	TRBD1	NA	TGTGCCAGCAGCGTACTCTCAGGACAGGGGTCAGATACGCAGTATTTT	CASSVLSGQGSDTQYF
TRBV20-1	TRBJ2-1	TRBD1	NA	TGCAGTGCTAGTAGTCGGACAGGGGGCAATGAGCAGTTCTTC	CSASSRTGGNEQFF
TRBV5-4	TRBJ1-2	NA	NA	TGTGCCAGCAGCTTCGGGGCAGGGGATGGCTACACCTTC	CASSFGAGDGYTF
TRBV7-9	TRBJ1-2	NA	NA	TGTGCCAGCAGCCAGACGGGCCCGCAGGGTTCGCGTGGCTACACCTTC	CASSQTGPQGSRGYTF
TRBV14	TRBJ2-1	TRBD1	NA	TGTGCCAGCAGGCAAGACAGGGGCTCCTACAATGAGCAGTTCTTC	CASRQDRGSYNEQFF
TRBV5-1	TRBJ2-7	NA	NA	TGCGCCAGCAGCAACCGGGACAGGGGTGGTAGCGGGGGGGCCAGCTCCTACGAGCAGTACTTC	CASSNRDRGGSGGASSYEQYF
TRBV3-1/TRBV3-2	TRBJ2-3	TRBD2	NA	TGTGCCAGCAGCCAAAGGACTAGCGCAGATACGCAGTATTTT	CASSQRTSADTQYF
TRBV5-4	TRBJ1-6	TRBD1	NA	TGTGCCAGCAGCTCCGACAGGGGAGGGGCACCCCTCCACTTT	CASSSDRGGAPLHF
TRBV4-1	TRBJ1-2	TRBD1	few	TGCGCCAGCAGCCCCAGATTTGGGACAGGGGATGGCTACACCTTC	CASSPRFGTGDGYTF
TRBV3-1/TRBV3-2	TRBJ1-1	NA	few	TGTGCCAGCAGCCAAACGACGGGTGAAGCTTTCTTT	CASSQTTGEAFF
TRBV5-4	TRBJ2-7	TRBD1	NA	TGTGCCAGCAGCTTGGAGACAGGGGGCTCCTACGAGCAGTACTTC	CASSLETGGSYEQYF
TRBV5-1	TRBJ1-2	NA	NA	TGCGCCAGCAGCTTGGATTTTGACGGGAACTATGGCTACACCTTC	CASSLDFDGNYGYTF
TRBV28	TRBJ1-2	NA	NA	TGTGCCAGCAGTTTAAATTTTGGAGACGACACCTTC	CASSLNFGDDTF
TRBV28	TRBJ1-1	NA	NA	TGTGCCACCCCCGGGGATGAGTTTACTGAAGCTTTCTTT	CATPGDEFTEAFF
TRBV5-4	TRBJ1-2	NA	NA	TGTGCCAGCAGCAGCTGGAGGGGGGGCCCTCTCTATGGCTACACCTTC	CASSSWRGGPLYGYTF
TRBV2	TRBJ2-1	NA	NA	TGTGCCAGCAGCGCCTCGGGTTTGTCGTCCAATGAGCAGTTCTTC	CASSASGLSSNEQFF
TRBV10-3	TRBJ2-7	TRBD1	NA	TGTGCCACCATCGGGACAGGGGGGTCCTACGAGCAGTACTTC	CATIGTGGSYEQYF
TRBV7-9	TRBJ2-1	TRBD2	NA	TGTGCCAGCAGCTCCGGACTAGCGGGGGGGCCTACCTACAATGAGCAGTTCTTC	CASSSGLAGGPTYNEQFF
TRBV7-2	TRBJ2-3	TRBD2	NA	TGTGCCAGCAGCTTATCGCGGGGGGGCCCAGATACGCAGTATTTT	CASSLSRGGPDTQYF
TRBV28	TRBJ1-2	TRBD1	once	TGTGCCAGCAGTTCAATGACAGGGCACTATGGCTACACCTTC	CASSSMTGHYGYTF
TRBV19	TRBJ2-1	NA	NA	TGTGCCAGTAAAGCGGGCTACAATGAGCAGTTCTTC	CASKAGYNEQFF
TRBV28	TRBJ1-5	TRBD1	NA	TGTGCCAGCAGTGTGACAGGGGGAGGGAGCAATCAGCCCCAGCATTTT	CASSVTGGGSNQPQHF
TRBV7-3	TRBJ2-1	NA	NA	TGTGCCAGCTCAGCAGGGATCTCAAGGGGGGGTGAGCAGTTCTTC	CASSAGISRGGEQFF
TRBV19	TRBJ1-5	TRBD1	NA	TGTGCCAGTAGTATCTTCGACAGGGCGGATAGCAATCAGCCCCAGCATTTT	CASSIFDRADSNQPQHF
TRBV5-5	TRBJ2-2	NA	NA	TGTGCCAGCAGCTTGTTTGGAGGGAGGAACACCGGGGAGCTGTTTTTT	CASSLFGGRNTGELFF
TRBV14	TRBJ2-1	NA	NA	TGTGCCAGCAGCCAAGCTTTACGGGGTATGCGGAACTACAATGAGCAGTTCTTC	CASSQALRGMRNYNEQFF
TRBV2	TRBJ2-7	TRBD1	NA	TGTGCCAGCTCTATGTCGGCGGACAGGGGGAACTACGAGCAGTACTTC	CASSMSADRGNYEQYF
TRBV7-2	TRBJ2-1	TRBD1	NA	TGTGCCAGCAGCGGATGGGGACAGGGCTCGAATGAGCAGTTCTTC	CASSGWGQGSNEQFF